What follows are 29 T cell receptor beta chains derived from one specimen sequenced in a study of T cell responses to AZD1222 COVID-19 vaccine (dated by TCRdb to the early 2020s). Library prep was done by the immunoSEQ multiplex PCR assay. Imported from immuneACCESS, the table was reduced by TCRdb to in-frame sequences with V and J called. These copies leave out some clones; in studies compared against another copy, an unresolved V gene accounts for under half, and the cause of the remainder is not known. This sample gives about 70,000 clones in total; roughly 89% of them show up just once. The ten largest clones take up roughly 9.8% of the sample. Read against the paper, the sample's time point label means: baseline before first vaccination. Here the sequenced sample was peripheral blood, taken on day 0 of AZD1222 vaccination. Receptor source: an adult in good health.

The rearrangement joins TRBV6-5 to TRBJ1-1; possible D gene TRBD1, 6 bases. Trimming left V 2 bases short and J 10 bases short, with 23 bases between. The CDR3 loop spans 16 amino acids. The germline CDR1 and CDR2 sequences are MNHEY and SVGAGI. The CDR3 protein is CASSYDQGGTSLVAFF. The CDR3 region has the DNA TGTGCCAGCAGTTACGATCAAGGGGGTACCTCACTTGTAGCTTTCTTT.

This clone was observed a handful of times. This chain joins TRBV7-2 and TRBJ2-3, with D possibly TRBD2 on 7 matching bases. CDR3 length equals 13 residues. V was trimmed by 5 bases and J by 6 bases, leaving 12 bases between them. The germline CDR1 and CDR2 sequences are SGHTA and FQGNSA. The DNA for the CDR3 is TGTGCCAGCAGCGGGGGGGCGGGTGATACGCAGTATTTT. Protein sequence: CASSGGAGDTQYF.

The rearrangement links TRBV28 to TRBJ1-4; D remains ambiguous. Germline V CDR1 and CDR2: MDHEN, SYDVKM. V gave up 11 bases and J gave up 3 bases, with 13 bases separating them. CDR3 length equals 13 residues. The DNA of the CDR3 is TGTGCCTCTTGGATCCCGGCTAATGAAAAACTGTTTTTT. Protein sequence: CASWIPANEKLFF.

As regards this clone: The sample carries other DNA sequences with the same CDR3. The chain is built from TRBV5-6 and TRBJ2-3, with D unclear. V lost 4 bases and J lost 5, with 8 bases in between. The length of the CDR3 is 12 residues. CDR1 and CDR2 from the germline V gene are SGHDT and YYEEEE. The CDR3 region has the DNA TGTGCCAGCAGCCTAGGTCAAGATACGCAGTATTTT. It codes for CASSLGQDTQYF.

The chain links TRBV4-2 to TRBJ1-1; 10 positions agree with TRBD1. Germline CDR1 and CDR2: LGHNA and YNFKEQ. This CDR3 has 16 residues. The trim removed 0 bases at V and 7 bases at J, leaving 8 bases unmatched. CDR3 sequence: CASSQDPPGQGGEAFF. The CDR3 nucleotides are TGTGCCAGCAGCCAAGACCCCCCTGGACAGGGGGGTGAAGCTTTCTTT.

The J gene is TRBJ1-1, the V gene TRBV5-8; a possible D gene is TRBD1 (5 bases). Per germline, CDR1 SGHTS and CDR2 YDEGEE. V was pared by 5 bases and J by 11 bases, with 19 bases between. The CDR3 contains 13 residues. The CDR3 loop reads CASSPQHGTGAFF. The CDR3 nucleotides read TGTGCCAGCAGTCCTCAACATGGGACGGGGGCTTTCTTT.

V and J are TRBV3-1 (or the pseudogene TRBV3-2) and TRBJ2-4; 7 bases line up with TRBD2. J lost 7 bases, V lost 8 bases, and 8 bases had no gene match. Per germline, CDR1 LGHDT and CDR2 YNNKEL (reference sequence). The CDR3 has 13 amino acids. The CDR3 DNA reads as TGTGCCAGCGGGAGGGAGGGAGTTAACATTCAGTACTTC. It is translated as CASGREGVNIQYF.

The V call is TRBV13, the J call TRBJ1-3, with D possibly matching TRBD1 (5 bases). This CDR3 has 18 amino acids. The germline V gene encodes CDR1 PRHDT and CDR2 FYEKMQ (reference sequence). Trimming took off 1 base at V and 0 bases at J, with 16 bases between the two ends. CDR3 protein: CASSLDVGRRSSGNTIYF. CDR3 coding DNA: TGTGCCAGCAGCTTAGATGTGGGACGCCGGAGCTCTGGAAACACCATATATTTT.

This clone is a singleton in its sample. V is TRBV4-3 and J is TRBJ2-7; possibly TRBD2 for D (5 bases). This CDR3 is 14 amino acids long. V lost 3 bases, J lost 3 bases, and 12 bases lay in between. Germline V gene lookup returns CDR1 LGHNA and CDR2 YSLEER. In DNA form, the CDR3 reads TGCGCCAGCAGCCAGGGTTTAGAGGGCTACGAGCAGTACTTC. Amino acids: CASSQGLEGYEQYF.

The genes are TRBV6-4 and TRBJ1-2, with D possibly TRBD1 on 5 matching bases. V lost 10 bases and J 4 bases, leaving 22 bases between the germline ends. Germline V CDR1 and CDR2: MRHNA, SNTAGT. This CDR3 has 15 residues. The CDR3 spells CATNPGPLPFYGYTF. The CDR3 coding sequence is TGTGCCACCAACCCGGGACCTCTACCCTTCTATGGCTACACCTTC.

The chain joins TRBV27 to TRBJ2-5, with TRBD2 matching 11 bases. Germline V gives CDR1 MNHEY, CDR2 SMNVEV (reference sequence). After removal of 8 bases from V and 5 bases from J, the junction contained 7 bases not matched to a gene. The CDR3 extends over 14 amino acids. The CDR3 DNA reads TGTGCCAGCTCACTAGCGGGGGATGTCGAGACCCAGTACTTC. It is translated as CASSLAGDVETQYF.

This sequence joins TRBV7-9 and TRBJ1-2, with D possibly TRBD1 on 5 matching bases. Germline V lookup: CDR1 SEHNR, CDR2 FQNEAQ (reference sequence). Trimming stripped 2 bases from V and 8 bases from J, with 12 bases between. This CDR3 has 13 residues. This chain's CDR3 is CASSLSRGEGYTF. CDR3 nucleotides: TGTGCCAGCAGCTTAAGTCGGGGGGAAGGCTACACCTTC.

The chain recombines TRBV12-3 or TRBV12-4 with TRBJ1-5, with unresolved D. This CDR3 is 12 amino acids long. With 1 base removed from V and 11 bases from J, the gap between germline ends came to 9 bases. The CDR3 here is CASSLEGSTQHF. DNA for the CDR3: TGTGCCAGCAGTTTAGAAGGGTCTACCCAGCATTTT.

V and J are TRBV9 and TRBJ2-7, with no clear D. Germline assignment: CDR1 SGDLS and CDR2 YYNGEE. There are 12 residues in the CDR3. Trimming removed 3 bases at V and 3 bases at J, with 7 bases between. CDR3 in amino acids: CASSGQGYEQYF. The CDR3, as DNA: TGTGCCAGCAGCGGACAAGGCTACGAGCAGTACTTC.

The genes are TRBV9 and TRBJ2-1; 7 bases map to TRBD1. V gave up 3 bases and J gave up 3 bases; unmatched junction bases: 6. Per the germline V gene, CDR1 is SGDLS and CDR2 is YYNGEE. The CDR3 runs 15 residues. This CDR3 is CASSAEGARYNEQFF. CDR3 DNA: TGTGCCAGCAGCGCAGAGGGGGCGCGCTACAATGAGCAGTTCTTC.

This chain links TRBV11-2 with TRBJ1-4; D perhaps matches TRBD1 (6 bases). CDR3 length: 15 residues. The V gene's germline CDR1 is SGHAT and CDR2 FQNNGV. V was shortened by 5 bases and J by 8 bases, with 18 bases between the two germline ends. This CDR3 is CASSPIRGKREKLFF. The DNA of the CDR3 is TGTGCCAGCAGCCCGATAAGGGGGAAACGAGAAAAACTGTTTTTT.

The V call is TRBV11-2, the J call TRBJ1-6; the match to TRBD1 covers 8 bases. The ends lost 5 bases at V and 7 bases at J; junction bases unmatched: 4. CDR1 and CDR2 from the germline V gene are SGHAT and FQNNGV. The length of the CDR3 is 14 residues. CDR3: CASSPGQGNSPLHF. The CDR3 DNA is TGTGCCAGCAGCCCAGGACAGGGAAATTCACCCCTCCACTTT.

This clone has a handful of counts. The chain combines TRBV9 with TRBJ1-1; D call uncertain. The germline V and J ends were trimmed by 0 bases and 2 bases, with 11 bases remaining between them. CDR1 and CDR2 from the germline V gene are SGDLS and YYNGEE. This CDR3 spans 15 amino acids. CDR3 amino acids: CASSVAETYNTEAFF. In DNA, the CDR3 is TGTGCCAGCAGCGTAGCTGAGACTTACAACACTGAAGCTTTCTTT.

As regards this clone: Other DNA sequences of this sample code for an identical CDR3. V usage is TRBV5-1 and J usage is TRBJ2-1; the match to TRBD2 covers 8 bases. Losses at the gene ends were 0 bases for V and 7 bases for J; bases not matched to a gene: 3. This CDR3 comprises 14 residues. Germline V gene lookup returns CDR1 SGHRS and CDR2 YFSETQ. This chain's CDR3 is CASSLGRGANEQFF. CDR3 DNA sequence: TGCGCCAGCAGCTTGGGGCGGGGGGCAAATGAGCAGTTCTTC. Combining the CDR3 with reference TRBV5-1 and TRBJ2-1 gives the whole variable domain KAGVTQTPRYLIKTRGQQVTLSCSPISGHRSVSWYQQTPGQGLQFLFEYFSETQRNKGNFPGRFSGRQFSNSRSEMNVSTLELGDSALYLCASSLGRGANEQFFGPGTRLTVL.

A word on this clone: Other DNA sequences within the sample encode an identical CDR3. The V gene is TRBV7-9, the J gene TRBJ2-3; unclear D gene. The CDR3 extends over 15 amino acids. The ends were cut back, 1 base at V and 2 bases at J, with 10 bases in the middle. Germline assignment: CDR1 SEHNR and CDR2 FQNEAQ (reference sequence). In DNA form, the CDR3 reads TGTGCCAGCAGCTTAGGGCAGTCCTTCACAGATACGCAGTATTTT. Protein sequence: CASSLGQSFTDTQYF.

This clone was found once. The CDR3 sequence: CASSEAGGPHEQYF. The CDR3, as DNA: TGTGCCAGCAGTGAGGCGGGGGGGCCCCACGAGCAGTACTTC. The J gene is TRBJ2-7, the V gene TRBV2, with TRBD2 matching 9 bases. Trimming at V came to 3 bases and at J to 5 bases, leaving 5 bases not matched to a gene. In germline, CDR1 is SNHLY, CDR2 FYNNEI. This CDR3 has 14 amino acids.

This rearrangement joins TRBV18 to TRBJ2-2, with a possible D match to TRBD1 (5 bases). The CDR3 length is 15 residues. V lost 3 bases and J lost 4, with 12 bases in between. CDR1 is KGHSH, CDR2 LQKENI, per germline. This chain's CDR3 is CASSPQGSATGELFF. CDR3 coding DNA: TGTGCCAGCTCACCTCAGGGAAGCGCCACCGGGGAGCTGTTTTTT.

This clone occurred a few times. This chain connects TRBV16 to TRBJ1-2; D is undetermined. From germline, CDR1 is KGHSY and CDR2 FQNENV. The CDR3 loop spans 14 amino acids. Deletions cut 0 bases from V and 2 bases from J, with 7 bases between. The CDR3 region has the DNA TGTGCCAGCAGCCAATCACAGCCCAACTATGGCTACACCTTC. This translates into CASSQSQPNYGYTF.

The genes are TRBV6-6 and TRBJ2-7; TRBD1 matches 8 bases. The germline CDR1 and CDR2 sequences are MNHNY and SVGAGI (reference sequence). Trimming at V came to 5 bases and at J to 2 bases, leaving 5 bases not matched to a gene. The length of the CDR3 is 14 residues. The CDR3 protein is CASSTGTGPYEQYF. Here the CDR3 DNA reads TGTGCCAGCAGTACCGGGACAGGTCCCTACGAGCAGTACTTC.

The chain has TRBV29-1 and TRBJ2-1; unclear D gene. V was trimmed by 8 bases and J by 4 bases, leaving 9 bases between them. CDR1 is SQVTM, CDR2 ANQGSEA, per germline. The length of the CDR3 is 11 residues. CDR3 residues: CSTRRYNEQFF. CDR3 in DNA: TGCAGCACCAGAAGGTACAATGAGCAGTTCTTC.

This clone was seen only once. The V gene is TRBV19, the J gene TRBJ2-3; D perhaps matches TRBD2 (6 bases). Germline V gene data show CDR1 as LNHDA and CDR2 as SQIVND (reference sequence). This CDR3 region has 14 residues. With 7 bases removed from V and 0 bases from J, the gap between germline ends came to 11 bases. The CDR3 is CASKRLESTDTQYF. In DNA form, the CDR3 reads TGTGCCAGTAAACGACTAGAGAGCACAGATACGCAGTATTTT.

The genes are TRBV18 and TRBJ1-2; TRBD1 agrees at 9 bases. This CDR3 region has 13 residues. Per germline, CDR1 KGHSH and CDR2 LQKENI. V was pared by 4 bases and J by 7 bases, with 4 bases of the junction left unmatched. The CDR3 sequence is CASSQGTGLGYTF. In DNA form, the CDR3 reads TGTGCCAGCTCACAGGGGACAGGGCTTGGCTACACCTTC.

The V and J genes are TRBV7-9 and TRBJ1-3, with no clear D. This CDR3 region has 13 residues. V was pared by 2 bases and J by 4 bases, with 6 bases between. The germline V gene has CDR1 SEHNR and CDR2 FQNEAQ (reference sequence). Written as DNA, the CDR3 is TGTGCCAGCAGCTTAAACTTCGGAAACACCATATATTTT. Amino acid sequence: CASSLNFGNTIYF.

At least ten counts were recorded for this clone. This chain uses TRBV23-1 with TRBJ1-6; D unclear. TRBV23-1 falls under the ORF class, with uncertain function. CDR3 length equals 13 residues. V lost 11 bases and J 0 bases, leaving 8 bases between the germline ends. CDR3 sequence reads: CAGDISYNSPLHF. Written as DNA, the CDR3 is TGCGCCGGTGACATCTCCTATAATTCACCCCTCCACTTT.